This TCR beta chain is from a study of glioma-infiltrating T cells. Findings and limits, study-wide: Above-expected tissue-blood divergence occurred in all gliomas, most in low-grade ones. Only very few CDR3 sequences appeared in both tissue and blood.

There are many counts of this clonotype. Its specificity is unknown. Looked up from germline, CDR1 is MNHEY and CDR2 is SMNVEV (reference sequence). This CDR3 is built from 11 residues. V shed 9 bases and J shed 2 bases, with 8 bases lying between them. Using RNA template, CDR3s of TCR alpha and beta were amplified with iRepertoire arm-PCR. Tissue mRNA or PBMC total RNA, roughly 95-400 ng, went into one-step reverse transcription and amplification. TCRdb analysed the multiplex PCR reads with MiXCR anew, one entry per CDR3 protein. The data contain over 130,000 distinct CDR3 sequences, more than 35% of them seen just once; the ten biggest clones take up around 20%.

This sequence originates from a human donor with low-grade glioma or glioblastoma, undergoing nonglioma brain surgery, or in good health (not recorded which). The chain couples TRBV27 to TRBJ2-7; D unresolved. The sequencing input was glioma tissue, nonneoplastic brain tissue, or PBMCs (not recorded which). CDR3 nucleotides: TGTGCCAGTTCCGGCACCTACGAGCAGTACTTC. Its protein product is CASSGTYEQYF.